One sample yielded the 14 T cell receptor beta chains listed below, sequenced in a study of T cell responses to AZD1222 COVID-19 vaccine. The assay was immunoSEQ multiplex PCR, and TCRdb's table has in-frame clones only and misses some. The table lists about 140,000 clones, about 90% of them singletons. Sequenced here: peripheral blood, sampled on day 0 of AZD1222 vaccination. Receptor source: an adult in good health.

The J gene is TRBJ2-6, the V gene TRBV27, with D perhaps matching TRBD2 (6 bases). CDR3 length: 17 amino acids. Between the trimmed V and J ends, which lost 4 bases and 0 bases, there was a span of 13 bases. From germline, CDR1 is MNHEY and CDR2 SMNVEV (reference sequence). Here the CDR3 reads CASSWRESPSGANVLTF. Written as DNA, the CDR3 is TGTGCCAGCAGTTGGAGGGAAAGTCCCTCTGGGGCCAACGTCCTGACTTTC.

The chain is built from TRBV6-5 and TRBJ1-2; D is possibly TRBD1 (6 bases). The length of the CDR3 is 13 residues. Germline CDR1 reads MNHEY; CDR2 reads SVGAGI. Trimming removed 10 bases from V and 0 bases from J, with 12 bases in between. For the CDR3, the DNA is TGTGCCACCCCGGACAGAACTAACTATGGCTACACCTTC. Protein product: CATPDRTNYGYTF.

The rearrangement uses TRBV28 and TRBJ2-7, with D perhaps given as TRBD1 or TRBD2 (6 bases each). V was trimmed by 2 bases and J by 1 base, leaving 12 bases between them. CDR3 length equals 15 residues. Germline CDR1 is MDHEN and CDR2 is SYDVKM. The CDR3 region has the DNA TGTGCCAGCAGTTTAAGGGGGGCGATTTCCTACGAGCAGTACTTC. It specifies CASSLRGAISYEQYF.

The rearrangement joins TRBV30 to TRBJ1-1; weak D call: TRBD1 (5 bases). Between the trimmed V and J ends, which lost 4 bases and 1 base, there was a span of 10 bases. Germline CDR1 GTSNPN, CDR2 SVGIG (reference sequence). This CDR3 is 13 amino acids long. The CDR3 protein is CAWTGRSNTEAFF. CDR3 DNA: TGTGCCTGGACGGGACGGTCGAACACTGAAGCTTTCTTT. The full variable domain, with the rest looked up from reference TRBV30 and TRBJ1-1, is SQTIHQWPATLVQPVGSPLSLECTVEGTSNPNLYWYRQAAGRGLQLLFYSVGIGQISSEVPQNLSASRPQDRQFILSSKKLLLSDSGFYLCAWTGRSNTEAFFGQGTRLTVV.

This chain connects TRBV13 to TRBJ1-4, with D unclear. CDR3 length: 12 residues. The germline CDR1 and CDR2 sequences are PRHDT and FYEKMQ (reference sequence). With 4 bases removed from V and 8 bases from J, the gap between germline ends came to 8 bases. This CDR3 reads CASSSSREKLFF. The DNA for the CDR3 is TGTGCCAGCAGCTCCTCCAGGGAAAAACTGTTTTTT.

The rearrangement joins TRBV2 to TRBJ2-1; 8 bases match TRBD1. The V gene end was trimmed by 6 bases and the J gene end by 10 bases; junction bases not matched to a gene: 2. Germline V lookup: CDR1 SNHLY, CDR2 FYNNEI. CDR3 length: 11 amino acids. CDR3 region: CASSWDREQFF. DNA of the CDR3: TGTGCCAGCAGCTGGGACAGGGAGCAGTTCTTC.

This chain links TRBV28 with TRBJ2-3, with D possibly called TRBD1 or TRBD2 (5 bases each). Between the trimmed V and J ends, which lost 4 bases and 3 bases, there was a span of 17 bases. Germline loops: CDR1 MDHEN, CDR2 SYDVKM. CDR3 length: 16 residues. The CDR3 DNA reads TGTGCCAGCAGTTCCGCAGGGACGGGTGGGACAGATACGCAGTATTTT. This translates into CASSSAGTGGTDTQYF.

The chain employs TRBV25-1 and TRBJ1-2, with D maybe TRBD1 (5 bases). Trimming pared 4 bases from V and 6 bases from J, leaving 15 bases between. The germline CDR1 and CDR2 sequences are MGHDK and SYGVNS. The CDR3 is 14 residues long. The CDR3 sequence is CASSALTGPDGYTF. CDR3 nucleotide sequence: TGTGCCAGCAGTGCCCTAACAGGTCCCGATGGCTACACCTTC.

The V and J genes are TRBV18 and TRBJ2-5; no firm D call. Germline CDR1 KGHSH, CDR2 LQKENI. V was clipped by 6 bases and J by 4 bases, with 6 bases between them. The CDR3 is 11 residues long. This CDR3 reads CASSITETQYF. DNA for the CDR3: TGTGCCAGCTCTATCACAGAGACCCAGTACTTC.

This chain connects TRBV12-3 or TRBV12-4 to TRBJ1-1; D is uncertain. The V end lost 7 bases, the J end lost 5 bases, and 14 bases lay between the germline ends. This CDR3 comprises 13 residues. The CDR3 reads CASTHRERTEAFF. The CDR3 nucleotides are TGTGCCAGCACCCACCGGGAAAGGACTGAAGCTTTCTTT.

The chain uses TRBV5-1 and TRBJ1-1, with D possibly TRBD1 on 6 matching bases. The CDR3 is 15 residues long. V lost 1 base, J lost 1 base, and 11 bases lay in between. The germline V gene has CDR1 SGHRS and CDR2 YFSETQ. CDR3 residues: CASSLYTGANTEAFF. The CDR3 region has the DNA TGCGCCAGCAGCTTGTACACGGGGGCGAACACTGAAGCTTTCTTT.

The gene calls are TRBV7-9 and TRBJ2-3; TRBD2 matches at 8 bases. The V segment lost 4 bases and the J segment 0 bases; nucleotides outside the gene matches: 3. This CDR3 region has 15 residues. Germline CDR1 SEHNR, CDR2 FQNEAQ (reference sequence). The CDR3 protein is CASSSGGTSTDTQYF. The CDR3 nucleotides are TGTGCCAGCAGCTCGGGAGGGACCAGCACAGATACGCAGTATTTT.

The chain couples TRBV2 to TRBJ1-2; 7 bases are shared with TRBD1. Germline CDR1 SNHLY, CDR2 FYNNEI. The CDR3 contains 13 residues. The ends lost 10 bases at V and 5 bases at J; junction bases unmatched: 10. CDR3 sequence reads: CATLRGQNYGYTF. In nucleotides, the CDR3 is TGTGCCACTTTGAGGGGGCAGAATTATGGCTACACCTTC.

The genes are TRBV6-5 and TRBJ1-1; 11 nucleotides align to TRBD1. The CDR3 totals 15 residues. CDR1 is MNHEY, CDR2 SVGAGI, per germline. The V segment lost 6 bases and the J segment 7 bases; nucleotides outside the gene matches: 10. The DNA of the CDR3 is TGTGCCAGCAGCCGCCTCCGGACAGGGGGCCATGAAGCTTTCTTT. Amino acid sequence: CASSRLRTGGHEAFF.